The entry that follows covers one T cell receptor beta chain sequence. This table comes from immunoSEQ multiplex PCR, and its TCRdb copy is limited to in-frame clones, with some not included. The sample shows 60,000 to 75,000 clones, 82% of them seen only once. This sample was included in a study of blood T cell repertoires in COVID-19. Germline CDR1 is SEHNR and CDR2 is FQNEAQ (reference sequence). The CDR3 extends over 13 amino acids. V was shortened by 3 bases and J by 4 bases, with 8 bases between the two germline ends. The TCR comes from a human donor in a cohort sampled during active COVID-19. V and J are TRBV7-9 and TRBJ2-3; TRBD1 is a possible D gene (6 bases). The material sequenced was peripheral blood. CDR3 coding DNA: TGTGCCAGCAGCTTGGCAGGGGCAGATACGCAGTATTTT. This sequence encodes CASSLAGADTQYF.